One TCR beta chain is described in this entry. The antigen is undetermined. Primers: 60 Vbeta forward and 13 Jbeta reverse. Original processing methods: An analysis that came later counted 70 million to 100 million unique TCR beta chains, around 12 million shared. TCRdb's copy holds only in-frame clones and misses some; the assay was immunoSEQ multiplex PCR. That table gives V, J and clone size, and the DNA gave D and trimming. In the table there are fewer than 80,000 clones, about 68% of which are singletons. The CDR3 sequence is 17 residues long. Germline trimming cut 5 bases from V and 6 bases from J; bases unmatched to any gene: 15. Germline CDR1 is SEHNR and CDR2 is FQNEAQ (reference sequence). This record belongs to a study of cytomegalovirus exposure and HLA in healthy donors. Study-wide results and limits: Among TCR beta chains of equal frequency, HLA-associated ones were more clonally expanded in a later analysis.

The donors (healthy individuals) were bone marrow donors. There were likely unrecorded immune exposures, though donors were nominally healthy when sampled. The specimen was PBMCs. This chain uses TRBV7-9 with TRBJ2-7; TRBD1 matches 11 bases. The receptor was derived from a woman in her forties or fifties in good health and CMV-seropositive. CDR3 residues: CASSPTLTRDRGSEQYF. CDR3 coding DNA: TGTGCCAGCAGCCCAACCTTAACCCGGGACAGGGGGTCCGAGCAGTACTTC.